The source of this TCR beta chain is a study of graft-versus-host responses after intestinal transplantation. Background on the study: Multivisceral, liver-intestinal, or isolated intestinal transplants were given to recipients. Each recipient received anti-thymocyte globulin induction, then tacrolimus and steroids for 2 to 4 years. Study conclusions and caveats: GvH clones were found in recipient marrow; some appeared first in ileum or blood. HvG clone declines early post-transplant were associated with peak circulating GvH levels.

As concerns this clone: No antigen is known for it.

The assay was immunoSEQ multiplex PCR, and TCRdb's table has in-frame clones only and misses some. The sample contains 7,500 to 10,000 clones, 91% of which appear only once. This CDR3 is built from 14 residues. Trimming left V 1 base short and J 5 bases short, with 12 bases between. Per the germline V gene, CDR1 is MGHRA and CDR2 is YSYEKL. J is TRBJ2-7 and V is TRBV4-1; D may be TRBD1 (5 bases). The sample in question was PBMCs, obtained roughly 43 days after intestinal transplant. This TCR derives from a human patient who received an intestinal transplant, so some T cells may come from the graft donor. CDR3 protein: CASSQVARVDEQYF. CDR3 coding DNA: TGCGCCAGCAGCCAAGTCGCCAGGGTGGACGAGCAGTACTTC.